The clone carrying this T cell receptor beta chain was counted a few times. The target antigen is unknown. The study sampled nominally healthy donors, though unrecorded immune exposures were likely. CDR3 length: 14 residues. Germline V gene sequence: CDR1 SNHLY, CDR2 FYNNEI. Trimming removed 6 bases at V and 5 bases at J, with 16 bases between. The source of the sample is a study of cytomegalovirus exposure and HLA in healthy donors. Study conclusions and caveats: Excluded were some V segments that proved indistinguishable, including TRBV6-2 and TRBV6-3. As was reported, the classifier diagnosed cytomegalovirus status with high specificity and sensitivity. Rarity held for most TCR sequences, but there were some public TCRs that occurred in many donors.

The study ran its PCR with 60 Vbeta and 13 Jbeta primers. Clones were read by immunoSEQ multiplex PCR, and TCRdb kept only the in-frame ones, dropping some. The table shows some 150,000 clones, with roughly 9% occurring only once. The TCR originated in a middle-aged woman in good health and CMV-seropositive. V and J are TRBV2 and TRBJ1-1; perhaps TRBD1 as D (6 bases). Input material: PBMCs. The CDR3 region is CASRAGGALTEAFF. CDR3 coding DNA: TGTGCCAGCAGAGCCGGGGGGGCGCTAACTGAAGCTTTCTTT.